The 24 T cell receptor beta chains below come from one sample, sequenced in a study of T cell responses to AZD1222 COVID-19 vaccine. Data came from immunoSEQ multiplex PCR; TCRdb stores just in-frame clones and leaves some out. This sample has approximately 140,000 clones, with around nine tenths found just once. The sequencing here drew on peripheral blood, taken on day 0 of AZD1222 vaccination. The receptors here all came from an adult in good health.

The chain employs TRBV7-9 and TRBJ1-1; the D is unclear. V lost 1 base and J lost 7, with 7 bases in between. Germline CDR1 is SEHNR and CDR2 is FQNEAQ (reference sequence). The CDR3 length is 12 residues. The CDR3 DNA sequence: TGTGCCAGCAGCTTAGTCGACTTTGAAGCTTTCTTT. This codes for CASSLVDFEAFF.

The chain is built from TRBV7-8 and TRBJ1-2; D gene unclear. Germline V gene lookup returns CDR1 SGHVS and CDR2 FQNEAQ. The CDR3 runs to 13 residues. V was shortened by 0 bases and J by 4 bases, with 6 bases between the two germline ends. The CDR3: CASSLAQSYGYTF. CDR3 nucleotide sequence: TGTGCCAGCAGCTTAGCCCAGAGCTATGGCTACACCTTC.

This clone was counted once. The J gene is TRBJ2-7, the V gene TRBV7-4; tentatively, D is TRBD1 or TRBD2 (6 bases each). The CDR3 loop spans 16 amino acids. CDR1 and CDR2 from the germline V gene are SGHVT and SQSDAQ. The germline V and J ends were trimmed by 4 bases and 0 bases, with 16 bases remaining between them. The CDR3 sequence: CASSSLEGGSSYEQYF. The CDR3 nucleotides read TGTGCCAGCAGCTCCCTAGAAGGGGGGAGCTCCTACGAGCAGTACTTC.

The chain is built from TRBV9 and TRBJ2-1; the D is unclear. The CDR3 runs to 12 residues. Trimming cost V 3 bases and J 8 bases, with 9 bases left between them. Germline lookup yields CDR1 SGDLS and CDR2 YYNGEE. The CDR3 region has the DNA TGTGCCAGCAGCGAAGGGTCTGATGAGCAGTTCTTC. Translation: CASSEGSDEQFF.

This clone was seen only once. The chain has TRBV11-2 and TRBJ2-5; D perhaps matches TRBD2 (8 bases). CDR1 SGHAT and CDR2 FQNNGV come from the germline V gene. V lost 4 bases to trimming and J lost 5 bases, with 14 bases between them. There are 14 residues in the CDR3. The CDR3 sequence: CASSSLAGQETQYF. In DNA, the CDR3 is TGTGCCAGCAGCTCCTTAGCGGGACAGGAGACCCAGTACTTC.

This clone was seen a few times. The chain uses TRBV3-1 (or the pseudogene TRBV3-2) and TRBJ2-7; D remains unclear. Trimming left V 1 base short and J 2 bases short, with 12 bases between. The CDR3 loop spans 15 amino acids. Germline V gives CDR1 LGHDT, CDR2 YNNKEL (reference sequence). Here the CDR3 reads CASSQGSHTTYEQYF. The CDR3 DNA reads TGTGCCAGCAGCCAAGGATCCCACACCACCTACGAGCAGTACTTC.

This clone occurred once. CDR3 in amino acids: CATSDLGGRLPVGDTQYF. The DNA for the CDR3 is TGTGCCACCAGTGATTTGGGGGGTCGGCTCCCCGTTGGAGATACGCAGTATTTT. This chain connects TRBV24-1 to TRBJ2-3; D may correspond to TRBD1 or TRBD2 (5 bases each). V lost 0 bases and J lost 5, with 20 bases in between. There are 18 residues in the CDR3. Per germline, CDR1 KGHDR and CDR2 SFDVKD.

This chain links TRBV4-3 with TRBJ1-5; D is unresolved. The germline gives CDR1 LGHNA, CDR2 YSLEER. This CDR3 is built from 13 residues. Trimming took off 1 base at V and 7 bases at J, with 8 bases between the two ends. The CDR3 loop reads CASSQGEGQPQHF. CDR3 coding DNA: TGCGCCAGCAGCCAAGGAGAAGGCCAGCCCCAGCATTTT.

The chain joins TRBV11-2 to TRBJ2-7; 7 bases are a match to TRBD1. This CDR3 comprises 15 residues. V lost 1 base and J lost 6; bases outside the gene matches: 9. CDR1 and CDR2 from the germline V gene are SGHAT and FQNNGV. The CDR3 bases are TGTGCCAGCAGCTTAGCCCGGGACAGTGGCTTCGAGCAGTACTTC. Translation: CASSLARDSGFEQYF.

The CDR3 DNA reads TGTGCCAGCAGTTACGGGAGGGAGTACTACGAGCAGTACTTC. This translates into CASSYGREYYEQYF. The chain joins TRBV6-5 to TRBJ2-7; 7 nucleotides line up with TRBD2. This CDR3 region has 14 residues. Trimming at V came to 2 bases and at J to 3 bases, leaving 4 bases not matched to a gene. Germline-derived CDR1 and CDR2 are MNHEY and SVGAGI.

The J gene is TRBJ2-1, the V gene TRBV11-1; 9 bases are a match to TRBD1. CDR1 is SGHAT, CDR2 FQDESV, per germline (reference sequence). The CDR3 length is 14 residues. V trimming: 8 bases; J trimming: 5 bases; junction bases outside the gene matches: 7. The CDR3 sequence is CASAAGTGHNEQFF. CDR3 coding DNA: TGTGCCAGCGCCGCCGGGACAGGGCACAATGAGCAGTTCTTC.

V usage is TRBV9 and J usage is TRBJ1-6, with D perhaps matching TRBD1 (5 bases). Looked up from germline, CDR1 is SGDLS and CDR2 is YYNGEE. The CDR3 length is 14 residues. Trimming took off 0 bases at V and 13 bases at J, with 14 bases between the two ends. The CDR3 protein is CASSVGPQGYPLHF. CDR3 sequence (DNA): TGTGCCAGCAGCGTAGGTCCCCAGGGATATCCCCTCCACTTT.

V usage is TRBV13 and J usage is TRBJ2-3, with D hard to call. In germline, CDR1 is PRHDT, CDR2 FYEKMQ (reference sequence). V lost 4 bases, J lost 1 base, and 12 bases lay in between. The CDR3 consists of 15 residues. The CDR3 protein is CASSSRLVGTDTQYF. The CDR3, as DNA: TGTGCCAGCAGCTCTCGCCTAGTGGGCACAGATACGCAGTATTTT.

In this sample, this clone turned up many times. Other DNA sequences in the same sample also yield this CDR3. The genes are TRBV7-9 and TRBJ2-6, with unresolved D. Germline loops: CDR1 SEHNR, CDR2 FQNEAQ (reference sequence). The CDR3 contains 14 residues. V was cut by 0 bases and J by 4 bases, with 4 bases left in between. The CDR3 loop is CASSLATGANVLTF. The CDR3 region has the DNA TGTGCCAGCAGCTTAGCGACAGGGGCCAACGTCCTGACTTTC. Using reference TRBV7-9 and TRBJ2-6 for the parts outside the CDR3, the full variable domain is DTGVSQNPRHKITKRGQNVTFRCDPISEHNRLYWYRQTLGQGPEFLTYFQNEAQLEKSRLLSDRFSAERPKGSFSTLEIQRTEQGDSAMYLCASSLATGANVLTFGAGSRLTVL.

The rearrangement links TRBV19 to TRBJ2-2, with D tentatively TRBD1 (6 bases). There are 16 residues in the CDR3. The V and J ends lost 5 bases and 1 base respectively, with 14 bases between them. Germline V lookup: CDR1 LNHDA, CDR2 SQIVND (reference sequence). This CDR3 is CASSYDRFGNTGELFF. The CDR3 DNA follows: TGTGCCAGTAGTTATGACAGGTTCGGGAACACCGGGGAGCTGTTTTTT.

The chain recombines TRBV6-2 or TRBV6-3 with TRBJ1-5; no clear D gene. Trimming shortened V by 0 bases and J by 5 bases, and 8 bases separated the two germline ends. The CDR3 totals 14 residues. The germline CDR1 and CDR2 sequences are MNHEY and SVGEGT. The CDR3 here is CASSYSSFHQPQHF. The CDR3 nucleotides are TGTGCCAGCAGTTACTCGAGTTTCCATCAGCCCCAGCATTTT.

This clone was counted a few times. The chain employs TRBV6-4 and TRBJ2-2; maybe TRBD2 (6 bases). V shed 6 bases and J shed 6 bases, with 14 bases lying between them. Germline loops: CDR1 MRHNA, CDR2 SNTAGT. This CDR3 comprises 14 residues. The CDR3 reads CASRQTSLSGELFF. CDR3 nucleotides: TGTGCCAGCAGACAGACTAGTTTGTCCGGGGAGCTGTTTTTT.

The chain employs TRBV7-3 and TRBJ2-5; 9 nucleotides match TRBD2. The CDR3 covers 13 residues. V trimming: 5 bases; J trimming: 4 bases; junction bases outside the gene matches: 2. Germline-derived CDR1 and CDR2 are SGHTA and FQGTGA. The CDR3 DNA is TGTGCCAGCAGCCGTAGCGGGAGAGAGACCCAGTACTTC. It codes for CASSRSGRETQYF.

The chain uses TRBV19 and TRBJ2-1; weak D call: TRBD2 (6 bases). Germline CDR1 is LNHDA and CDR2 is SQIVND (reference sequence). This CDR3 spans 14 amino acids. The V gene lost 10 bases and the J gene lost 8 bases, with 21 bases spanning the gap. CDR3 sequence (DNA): TGTGCCACCTTGGGACTGATGGAGGGTGATGAGCAGTTCTTC. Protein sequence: CATLGLMEGDEQFF.

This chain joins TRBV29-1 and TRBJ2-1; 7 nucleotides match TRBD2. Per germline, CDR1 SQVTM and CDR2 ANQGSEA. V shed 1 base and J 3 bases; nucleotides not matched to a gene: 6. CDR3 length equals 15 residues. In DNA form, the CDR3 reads TGCAGCGTTGAAGGAGGCCTAGCGGTCTACAATGAGCAGTTCTTC. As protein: CSVEGGLAVYNEQFF.

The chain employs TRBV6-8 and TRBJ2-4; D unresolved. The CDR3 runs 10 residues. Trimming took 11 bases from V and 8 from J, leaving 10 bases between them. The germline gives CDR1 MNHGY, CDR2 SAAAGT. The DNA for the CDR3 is TGTGCCGGGCCCCCGGACATTCAGTACTTC. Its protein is CAGPPDIQYF.

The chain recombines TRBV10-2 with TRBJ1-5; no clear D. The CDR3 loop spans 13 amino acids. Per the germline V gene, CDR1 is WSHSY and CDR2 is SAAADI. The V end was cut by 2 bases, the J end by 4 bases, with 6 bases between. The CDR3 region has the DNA TGCGCCAGCAGTGAGGGGGTTAATCAGCCCCAGCATTTT. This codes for CASSEGVNQPQHF.

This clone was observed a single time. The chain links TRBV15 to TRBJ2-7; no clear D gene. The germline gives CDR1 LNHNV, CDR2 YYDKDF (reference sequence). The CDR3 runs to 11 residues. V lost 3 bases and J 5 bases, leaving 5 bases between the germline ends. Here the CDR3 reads CATSRTHEQYF. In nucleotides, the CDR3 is TGTGCCACCAGCAGGACACACGAGCAGTACTTC.

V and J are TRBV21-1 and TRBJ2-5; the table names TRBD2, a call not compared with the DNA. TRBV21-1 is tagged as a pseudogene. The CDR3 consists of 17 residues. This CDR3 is CASSKWTSGGDQETQYF. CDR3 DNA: TGTGCCAGCAGCAAATGGACTAGCGGGGGAGATCAAGAGACCCAGTACTTC.